This T cell receptor (beta chain) was captured by sequencing in a study of chemoradiotherapy in HPV16-positive cancers. On the study more broadly: Candidate HPV-specific T-cell clones and common TCR motifs came from functional assays in two HPV16-positive patients. Study-level findings and limits: Candidate HPV-specific clones and E7-related TCR motifs grew in tumor during treatment. The functional HPV-specific definition rests on just a couple of HPV16-positive patients.

This table comes from immunoSEQ multiplex PCR, and its TCRdb copy is limited to in-frame clones, with some not included. The sample carries about 22,000 clones, around two thirds recorded once. Germline V lookup: CDR1 LNHDA, CDR2 SQIVND (reference sequence). V lost 5 bases and J lost 4, with 12 bases in between. This CDR3 has 14 residues. Comments on this clone: Its antigen is unidentified.

V usage is TRBV19 and J usage is TRBJ2-1; a weak D match, TRBD1 (5 bases). The sample was gathered from a patient who underwent chemoradiotherapy. This clonotype was obtained from a human donor with HPV-associated anogenital cancer. CDR3 amino acids: CASSSPRGYNEQFF. CDR3 coding DNA: TGTGCCAGTAGTTCACCAAGGGGATACAATGAGCAGTTCTTC.